What follows are 3 T cell receptor beta chains derived from one specimen sequenced in a study of T cell responses to AZD1222 COVID-19 vaccine. Some clones are missing from TCRdb's copy, which holds only in-frame ones; the method was immunoSEQ multiplex PCR. The sample gives approximately 110,000 clones, 65% to 90% of which show up once; more than 6.5% is in the top ten. The specimen comprised peripheral blood, sampled on day 0 of AZD1222 vaccination. These receptors were collected from an adult in good health.

V is TRBV6-5 and J is TRBJ1-6; possibly TRBD1 for D (6 bases). Germline V gene sequence: CDR1 MNHEY, CDR2 SVGAGI. The V gene lost 6 bases and the J gene lost 12 bases, with 21 bases spanning the gap. The CDR3 is made up of 15 amino acids. This CDR3 is CASRSPGVAWGPLHF. The CDR3 DNA sequence: TGTGCCAGCAGGTCCCCAGGGGTCGCATGGGGACCCCTCCACTTT.

The chain uses TRBV14 and TRBJ1-2; D uncertain. Germline V gives CDR1 SGHDN, CDR2 FVKESK. V was shortened by 3 bases and J by 4 bases, with 9 bases between the two germline ends. CDR3 length: 13 residues. The CDR3 coding sequence is TGTGCCAGCAGCCAGAGTTGGGGCTATGGCTACACCTTC. Protein sequence: CASSQSWGYGYTF.

The chain employs TRBV30 and TRBJ2-2; 8 bases are shared with TRBD1. This CDR3 is built from 15 residues. The trim removed 3 bases at V and 8 bases at J, leaving 11 bases unmatched. Germline V gene sequence: CDR1 GTSNPN, CDR2 SVGIG (reference sequence). This CDR3 is CAWSAGQGAAGELFF. Written as DNA, the CDR3 is TGTGCCTGGAGCGCCGGACAGGGTGCTGCAGGGGAGCTGTTTTTT.